A single sample gave rise to the 18 T cell receptor beta chains below, sequenced in a study of blood T cell repertoires in COVID-19. Measured with immunoSEQ multiplex PCR; TCRdb has only the in-frame clones, and not every one. This sample yields around 230,000 clones, of which approximately 87% are seen a single time; 2.6% belongs to the top ten. Material: peripheral blood. These receptors were obtained from an older woman with active or convalescent COVID-19.

This chain uses TRBV20-1 with TRBJ2-5; 12 bases fit TRBD2. V was pared by 3 bases and J by 4 bases, with 6 bases of the junction left unmatched. The CDR3 contains 15 residues. Per the germline V gene, CDR1 is DFQATT and CDR2 is SNEGSKA (reference sequence). CDR3 DNA: TGCAGTGCTAGTGGCCCTAGCGGGAGGGCAGAGACCCAGTACTTC. This codes for CSASGPSGRAETQYF.

This chain joins TRBV4-3 and TRBJ1-4; no clear D. The CDR3 extends over 17 amino acids. V was clipped by 5 bases and J by 2 bases, with 18 bases between them. CDR1 LGHNA and CDR2 YSLEER come from the germline V gene. The CDR3: CASSLTALPRTNEKLFF. In DNA, the CDR3 is TGCGCCAGCAGCTTGACGGCCTTACCGAGGACTAATGAAAAACTGTTTTTT.

Regarding this clone: This CDR3 is also generated by other DNA sequences in the sample. The rearrangement uses TRBV5-1 and TRBJ2-1, with TRBD1 identical over 10 bases. V lost 4 bases to trimming and J lost 6 bases; unmatched junction nucleotides: 7. This CDR3 contains 15 residues. Germline V gives CDR1 SGHRS, CDR2 YFSETQ. The CDR3 bases are TGCGCCAGCAGCCTGGGGGGGACAGGGGCCAATGAGCAGTTCTTC. Translated: CASSLGGTGANEQFF. Full variable domain (missing parts from reference TRBV5-1 and TRBJ2-1): KAGVTQTPRYLIKTRGQQVTLSCSPISGHRSVSWYQQTPGQGLQFLFEYFSETQRNKGNFPGRFSGRQFSNSRSEMNVSTLELGDSALYLCASSLGGTGANEQFFGPGTRLTVL.

This clone occurred once. The V gene is TRBV7-6, the J gene TRBJ1-5; the D gene is possibly TRBD1 (5 bases). V lost 5 bases and J lost 1, with 9 bases in between. The CDR3 has 14 amino acids. Germline V lookup: CDR1 SGHVS, CDR2 FNYEAQ. The CDR3 protein is CASSPRASNQPQHF. CDR3 coding DNA: TGTGCCAGCAGCCCCAGGGCCAGCAATCAGCCCCAGCATTTT.

As DNA, the CDR3 is TGTGCCATCAGTCCTTCTACCAATGAGCAGTTCTTC. Protein: CAISPSTNEQFF. J is TRBJ2-1 and V is TRBV10-3, with D unclear. The CDR3 has 12 amino acids. The V and J ends lost 5 bases and 6 bases respectively, with 8 bases between them. In germline, CDR1 is ENHRY, CDR2 SYGVKD.

In its sample, this clone was seen once. This chain uses TRBV30 with TRBJ1-1; no clear D gene. The CDR3 runs 11 residues. Germline V gene lookup returns CDR1 GTSNPN and CDR2 SVGIG (reference sequence). V was cut by 8 bases and J by 1 base, with 8 bases left in between. This CDR3 reads CAGNRNTEAFF. The CDR3 region has the DNA TGTGCCGGCAACAGGAACACTGAAGCTTTCTTT. The full variable domain, its missing parts supplied by reference TRBV30 and TRBJ1-1, is SQTIHQWPATLVQPVGSPLSLECTVEGTSNPNLYWYRQAAGRGLQLLFYSVGIGQISSEVPQNLSASRPQDRQFILSSKKLLLSDSGFYLCAGNRNTEAFFGQGTRLTVV.

This rearrangement joins TRBV29-1 to TRBJ2-3; 11 bases are shared with TRBD1. From germline, CDR1 is SQVTM and CDR2 ANQGSEA. This CDR3 comprises 13 residues. J was trimmed by 4 bases and V by 7 bases; bases with no gene match: 4. As DNA, the CDR3 is TGCAGCGCAGGACAGGGGGCATCAGATACGCAGTATTTT. It codes for CSAGQGASDTQYF.

The chain has TRBV27 and TRBJ1-5; no definite D call. The CDR3 runs 13 residues. Germline lookup yields CDR1 MNHEY and CDR2 SMNVEV (reference sequence). The V end was cut by 0 bases, the J end by 3 bases, with 3 bases between. The CDR3 is CASSLSFNQPQHF. The CDR3, as DNA: TGTGCCAGCAGTTTATCCTTCAATCAGCCCCAGCATTTT.

The rearrangement links TRBV18 to TRBJ2-2; 12 bases are shared with TRBD2. Germline V CDR1 and CDR2: KGHSH, LQKENI. This CDR3 contains 16 residues. V trimming: 1 base; J trimming: 3 bases; junction bases outside the gene matches: 0. CDR3 coding DNA: TGTGCCAGCTCACCACGACTAGCGGGAGACACCGGGGAGCTGTTTTTT. Translation: CASSPRLAGDTGELFF.

This chain connects TRBV5-1 to TRBJ1-1; 7 bases fit TRBD1. The CDR3 has 16 residues. CDR1 is SGHRS and CDR2 is YFSETQ in the germline V gene. Unmatched junction bases numbered 8, after V lost 3 bases and J lost 0 bases. CDR3 DNA sequence: TGCGCCAGCAGCTCAGGACAGGTCCTTATGAACACTGAAGCTTTCTTT. It yields the protein CASSSGQVLMNTEAFF.

This clone was seen once. The chain combines TRBV5-1 with TRBJ2-1, with D perhaps matching TRBD1 (7 bases). The CDR3 has 14 amino acids. Trimming pared 4 bases from V and 15 bases from J, leaving 23 bases between. Germline V lookup: CDR1 SGHRS, CDR2 YFSETQ. Here the CDR3 DNA reads TGCGCCAGCAGCCCGGGACCCCAGGGGGGAAGCGTGTTCTTC. It is translated as CASSPGPQGGSVFF.

The chain is built from TRBV3-1 (or the pseudogene TRBV3-2) and TRBJ2-3; D not resolved. Germline loops: CDR1 LGHDT, CDR2 YNNKEL (reference sequence). CDR3 length: 17 residues. V lost 4 bases, J lost 0 bases, and 17 bases lay in between. The CDR3 region is CASSPFLASSSTDTQYF. The CDR3 bases are TGTGCCAGCAGCCCCTTCTTGGCTAGTTCTAGCACAGATACGCAGTATTTT.

V is TRBV4-1 and J is TRBJ1-6, with 7 bases fitting TRBD1. CDR3 length equals 15 residues. The germline V gene has CDR1 MGHRA and CDR2 YSYEKL. The ends lost 3 bases at V and 5 bases at J; junction bases unmatched: 4. CDR3 loop: CASSQRDSDNSPLHF. The CDR3 DNA sequence: TGCGCCAGCAGCCAGAGGGACAGCGATAATTCACCCCTCCACTTT.

The rearrangement joins TRBV11-1 to TRBJ2-3; 7 bases are shared with TRBD2. Trimming at V came to 6 bases and at J to 5 bases, leaving 5 bases not matched to a gene. Germline loops: CDR1 SGHAT, CDR2 FQDESV (reference sequence). This CDR3 contains 13 residues. The CDR3 nucleotides read TGTGCCAGCAGGTTCCCGGGGGGAGATACGCAGTATTTT. As protein: CASRFPGGDTQYF.

The chain combines TRBV5-4 with TRBJ2-2; TRBD2 aligns across 16 bases. Germline V lookup: CDR1 SGHNT, CDR2 YYREEE (reference sequence). V trimming: 3 bases; J trimming: 5 bases; junction bases outside the gene matches: 7. This CDR3 region has 18 residues. In DNA form, the CDR3 reads TGTGCCAGCAGCTCCGGGACTAGCGGGGGGGCTGGAACCGGGGAGCTGTTTTTT. Its translation: CASSSGTSGGAGTGELFF. The complete variable domain, with remaining parts taken from reference TRBV5-4 and TRBJ2-2, reads ETGVTQSPTHLIKTRGQQVTLRCSSQSGHNTVSWYQQALGQGPQFIFQYYREEENGRGNFPPRFSGLQFPNYSSELNVNALELDDSALYLCASSSGTSGGAGTGELFFGEGSRLTVL.

The rearrangement uses TRBV4-1 and TRBJ2-7, with TRBD1 as a possible D gene (6 bases). The CDR3 runs 16 residues. CDR1 and CDR2 (germline): MGHRA, YSYEKL. V shed 0 bases and J shed 5 bases, with 17 bases lying between them. Written as DNA, the CDR3 is TGCGCCAGCAGCCAAGAGGGTTGGCAGGGGACCCACGAGCAGTACTTC. Translated: CASSQEGWQGTHEQYF.

The CDR3 DNA reads as TGTGCCAGTAGTATCGGTCTGTCAGGTGATGAAAAACTGTTTTTT. Its translation: CASSIGLSGDEKLFF. The chain has TRBV19 and TRBJ1-4, with D uncertain. CDR1 is LNHDA, CDR2 SQIVND, per germline (reference sequence). Deletions cut 3 bases from V and 6 bases from J, with 14 bases between. The CDR3 has 15 amino acids. Based on the CDR3 plus reference TRBV19 and TRBJ1-4, the full variable domain is DGGITQSPKYLFRKEGQNVTLSCEQNLNHDAMYWYRQDPGQGLRLIYYSQIVNDFQKGDIAEGYSVSREKKESFPLTVTSAQKNPTAFYLCASSIGLSGDEKLFFGSGTQLSVL.

The chain recombines TRBV25-1 with TRBJ1-3, with D possibly matching TRBD1 (6 bases). Trimming took off 5 bases at V and 0 bases at J, with 11 bases between the two ends. This CDR3 is built from 15 residues. Germline-derived CDR1 and CDR2 are MGHDK and SYGVNS. As DNA, the CDR3 is TGTGCCAGCAGTAGGGGACACCGCTCTGGAAACACCATATATTTT. This gives the protein CASSRGHRSGNTIYF.